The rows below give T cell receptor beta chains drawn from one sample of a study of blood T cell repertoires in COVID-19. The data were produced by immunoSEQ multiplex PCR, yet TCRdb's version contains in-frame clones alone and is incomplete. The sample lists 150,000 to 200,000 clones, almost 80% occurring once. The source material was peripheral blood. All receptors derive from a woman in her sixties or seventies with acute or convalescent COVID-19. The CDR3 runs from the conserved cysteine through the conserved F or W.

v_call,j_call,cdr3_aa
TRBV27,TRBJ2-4,CASSLSRGVGGIQYF
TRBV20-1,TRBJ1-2,CSARDGSGYTF
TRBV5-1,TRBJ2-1,CASSFFSGSSYNEQFF
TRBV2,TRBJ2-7,CASSREAYYEQYF
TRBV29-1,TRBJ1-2,CSVDGDRRYTF
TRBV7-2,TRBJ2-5,CASTPTGNFQETQYF
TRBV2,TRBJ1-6,CASSEESSYNSPLHF
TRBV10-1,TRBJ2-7,CAIRGGASYEQYF
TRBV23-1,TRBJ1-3,CASIRTGFSGNTIYF
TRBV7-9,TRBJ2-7,CASSWTGDWTEQYF
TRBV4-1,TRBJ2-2,CASSQGILDSRNTGELFF
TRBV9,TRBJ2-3,CASSVAGGPSDTQYF
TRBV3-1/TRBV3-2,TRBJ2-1,CASSQVHSSANEQFF
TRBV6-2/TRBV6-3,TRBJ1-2,CASSYLRGTGISGYTF
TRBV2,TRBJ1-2,CASSGSGGYTF
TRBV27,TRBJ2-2,CASSLGGRGELFF
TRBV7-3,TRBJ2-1,CASSTGLAGYNEQFF
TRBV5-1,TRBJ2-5,CASSRDRFGETQYF
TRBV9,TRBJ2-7,CASSTLGREGIYEQYF
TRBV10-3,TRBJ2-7,CAISAGLSYEQYF
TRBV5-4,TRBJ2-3,CASSLRRTRDTDTQYF
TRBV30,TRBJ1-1,CAWSRGASEAFF
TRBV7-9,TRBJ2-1,CASSLASVPQFF
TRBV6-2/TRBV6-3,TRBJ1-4,CASSLPGGDEKLFF
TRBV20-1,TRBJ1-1,CSAAGDTEAFF
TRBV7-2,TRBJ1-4,CASSPSGATNEKLFF
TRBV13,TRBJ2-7,CASSFSGLIEQYF
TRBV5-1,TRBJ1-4,CASSLWVGDEKLFF
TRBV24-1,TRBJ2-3,CATSDPTDRVDTQYF
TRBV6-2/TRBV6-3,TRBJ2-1,CASSSSLAFEQFF
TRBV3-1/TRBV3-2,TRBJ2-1,CASSLLAAYNEQFF
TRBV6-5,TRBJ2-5,CASSPLSSGETQYF
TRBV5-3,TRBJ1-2,CARSPGGRTHNYGYTF